This T cell receptor (beta chain) was sequenced for a study of naive and memory T cell subsets. Study results and limitations: Activation and differentiation may alter RNA-based TCR counts. Naive repertoires, especially CD8, held a few larger clonotypes, possibly memory cells re-expressing CD45RA. Naive and memory subsets had different power law exponents for TCR abundance.

Concerning this clonotype itself: Its specificity is unknown.

An equimolar mix of two oligonucleotides served as the beta constant-region primer for TRBC1 and TRBC2. Nested alpha and beta constant-region primers with the SP2 primer drove four PCR rounds on ligated cDNA. TCRdb analysed the UMI-ligation and nested PCR reads with MiXCR anew, one entry per CDR3 protein. The table records some 110,000 distinct CDR3 sequences, around 15% of them present only once. The length of the CDR3 is 15 residues. V was clipped by 0 bases and J by 1 base, with 13 bases between them. The germline V gene has CDR1 GTSNPN and CDR2 SVGIG (reference sequence). This TCR came from a human donor in good health. The rearrangement links TRBV30 to TRBJ2-7; D not certain. Input material: naive CD8+ T cells from blood. CDR3 region: CAWSVGQYYSYEQYF. As DNA, the CDR3 is TGTGCCTGGAGTGTAGGCCAGTACTATTCCTACGAGCAGTACTTC.